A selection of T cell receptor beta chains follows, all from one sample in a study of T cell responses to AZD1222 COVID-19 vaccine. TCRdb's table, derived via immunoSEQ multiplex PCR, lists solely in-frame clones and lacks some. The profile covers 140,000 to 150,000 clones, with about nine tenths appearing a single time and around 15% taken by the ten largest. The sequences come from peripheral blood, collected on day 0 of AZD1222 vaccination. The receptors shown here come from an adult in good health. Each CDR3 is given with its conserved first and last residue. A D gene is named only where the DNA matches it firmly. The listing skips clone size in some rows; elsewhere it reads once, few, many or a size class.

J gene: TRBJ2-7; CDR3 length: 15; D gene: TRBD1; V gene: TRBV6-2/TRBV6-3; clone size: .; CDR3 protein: CASSYSGTGSHEQYF; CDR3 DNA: TGTGCCAGCAGTTACTCCGGGACAGGGTCCCACGAGCAGTACTTC
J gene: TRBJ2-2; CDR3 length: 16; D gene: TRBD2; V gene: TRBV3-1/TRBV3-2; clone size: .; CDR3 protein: CASSPRTSGRIGELFF; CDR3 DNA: TGTGCCAGCAGCCCCCGGACTAGCGGGCGTATCGGGGAGCTGTTTTTT
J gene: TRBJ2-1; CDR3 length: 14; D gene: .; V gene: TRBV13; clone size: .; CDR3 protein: CASSGRDSYNEQFF; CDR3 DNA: TGTGCCAGCAGCGGAAGGGACTCCTACAATGAGCAGTTCTTC
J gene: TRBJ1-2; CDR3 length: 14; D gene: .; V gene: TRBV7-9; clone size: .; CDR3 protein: CAGGGLTANYGYTF; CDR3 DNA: TGTGCCGGTGGTGGCCTGACAGCCAATTATGGCTACACCTTC
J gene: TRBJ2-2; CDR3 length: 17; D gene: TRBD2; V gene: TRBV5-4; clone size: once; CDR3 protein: CASSLLAGGPNTGELFF; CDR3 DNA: TGTGCCAGCAGCTTGCTGGCGGGGGGGCCTAACACCGGGGAGCTGTTTTTT
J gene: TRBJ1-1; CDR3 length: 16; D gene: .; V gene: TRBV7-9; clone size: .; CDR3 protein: CASTPLAGSMNTEAFF; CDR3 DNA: TGTGCCAGCACCCCTTTGGCGGGCAGCATGAACACTGAAGCTTTCTTT
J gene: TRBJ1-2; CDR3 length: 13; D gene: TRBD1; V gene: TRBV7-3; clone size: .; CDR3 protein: CASSPPTGNGYTF; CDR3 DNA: TGTGCCAGCAGCCCCCCGACAGGGAATGGCTACACCTTC
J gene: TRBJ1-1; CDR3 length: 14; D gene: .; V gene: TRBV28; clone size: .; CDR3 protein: CASSSRGRHTEAFF; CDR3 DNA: TGTGCCAGCAGTTCCCGGGGTCGGCACACTGAAGCTTTCTTT
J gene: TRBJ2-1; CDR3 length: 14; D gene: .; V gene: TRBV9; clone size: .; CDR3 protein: CASSVAGGASEQFF; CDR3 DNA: TGTGCCAGCAGCGTAGCCGGAGGGGCCAGTGAGCAGTTCTTC
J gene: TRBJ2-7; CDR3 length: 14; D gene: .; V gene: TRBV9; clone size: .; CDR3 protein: CASSPGGLIHEQYF; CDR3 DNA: TGTGCCAGCAGCCCTGGGGGACTCATCCACGAGCAGTACTTC
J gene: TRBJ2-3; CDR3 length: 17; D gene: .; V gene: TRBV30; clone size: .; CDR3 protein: CAWSISGIPTSTDTQYF; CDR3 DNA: TGTGCCTGGAGTATTAGTGGGATTCCCACTAGCACAGATACGCAGTATTTT
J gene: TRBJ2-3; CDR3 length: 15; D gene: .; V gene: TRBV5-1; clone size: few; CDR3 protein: CASSPPDGGTDTQYF; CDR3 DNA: TGCGCCAGCAGCCCCCCGGACGGAGGCACAGATACGCAGTATTTT
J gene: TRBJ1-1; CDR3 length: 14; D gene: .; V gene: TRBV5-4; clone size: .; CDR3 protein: CASSLDNLNTEAFF; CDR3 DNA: TGTGCCAGCAGCTTGGACAACTTGAACACTGAAGCTTTCTTT
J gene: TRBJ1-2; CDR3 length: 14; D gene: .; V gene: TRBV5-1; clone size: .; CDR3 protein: CASSSSLAAYGYTF; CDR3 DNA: TGCGCCAGCAGCTCTTCGCTGGCAGCGTATGGCTACACCTTC
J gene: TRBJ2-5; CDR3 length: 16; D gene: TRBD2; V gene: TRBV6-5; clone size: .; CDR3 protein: CASSYVLAGAEETQYF; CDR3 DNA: TGTGCCAGCAGTTACGTACTAGCGGGGGCGGAGGAGACCCAGTACTTC
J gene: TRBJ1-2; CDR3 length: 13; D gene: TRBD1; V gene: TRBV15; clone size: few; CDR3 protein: CATSRTGAYGYTF; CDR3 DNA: TGTGCCACCAGCAGGACAGGGGCCTATGGCTACACCTTC
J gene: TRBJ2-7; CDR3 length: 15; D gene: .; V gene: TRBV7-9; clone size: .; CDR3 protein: CASSLMSVGSYEQYF; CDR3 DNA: TGTGCCAGCAGCTTAATGAGCGTCGGTTCCTACGAGCAGTACTTC
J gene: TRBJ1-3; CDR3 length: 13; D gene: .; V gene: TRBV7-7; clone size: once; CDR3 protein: CASSLTRRNTIYF; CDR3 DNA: TGTGCCAGCAGCTTAACAAGACGAAACACCATATATTTT
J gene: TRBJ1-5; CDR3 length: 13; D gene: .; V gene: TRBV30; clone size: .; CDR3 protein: CAWSPGPNQPQHF; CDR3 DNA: TGTGCCTGGAGCCCAGGACCTAACCAGCCCCAGCATTTT
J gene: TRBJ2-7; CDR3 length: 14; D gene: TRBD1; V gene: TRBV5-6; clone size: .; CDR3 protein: CASSLRTGDYEQYF; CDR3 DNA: TGTGCCAGCAGCCTCCGGACAGGCGACTACGAGCAGTACTTC
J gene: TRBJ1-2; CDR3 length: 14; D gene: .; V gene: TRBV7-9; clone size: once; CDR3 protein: CASSLGSRAYGYTF; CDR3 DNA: TGTGCCAGCAGCTTAGGTAGCAGGGCATATGGCTACACCTTC
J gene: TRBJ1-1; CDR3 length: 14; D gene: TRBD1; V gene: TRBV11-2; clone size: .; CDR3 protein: CASSRGQGRTEAFF; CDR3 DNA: TGTGCCAGCAGCCGAGGACAGGGTCGGACTGAAGCTTTCTTT
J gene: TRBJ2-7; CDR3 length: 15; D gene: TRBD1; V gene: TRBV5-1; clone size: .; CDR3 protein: CASSKTGGDTYEQYF; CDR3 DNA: TGCGCCAGCAGCAAAACAGGGGGTGACACCTACGAGCAGTACTTC
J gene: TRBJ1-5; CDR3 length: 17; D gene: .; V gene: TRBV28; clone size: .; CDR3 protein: CASSLFAGQYSNQPQHF; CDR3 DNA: TGTGCCAGCAGTTTATTTGCAGGGCAGTATAGCAATCAGCCCCAGCATTTT
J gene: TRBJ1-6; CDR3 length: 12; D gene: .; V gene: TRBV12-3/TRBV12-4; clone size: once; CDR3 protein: CASSFRGSPLHF; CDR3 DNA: TGTGCCAGCAGTTTCAGGGGTTCACCCCTCCACTTT
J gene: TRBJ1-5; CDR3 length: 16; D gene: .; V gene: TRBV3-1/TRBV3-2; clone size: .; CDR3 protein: CASSPTSGIGNQPQHF; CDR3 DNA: TGTGCCAGCAGTCCAACGTCGGGGATTGGCAATCAGCCCCAGCATTTT
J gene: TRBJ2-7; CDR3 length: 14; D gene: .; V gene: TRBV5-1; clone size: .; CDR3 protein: CASSETGTSYEQYF; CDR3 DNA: TGCGCCAGCAGCGAGACGGGAACTTCCTACGAGCAGTACTTC
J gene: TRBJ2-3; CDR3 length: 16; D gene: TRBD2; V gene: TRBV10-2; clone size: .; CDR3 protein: CASSGLAGGQADTQYF; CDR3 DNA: TGCGCCAGCAGTGGCCTAGCGGGGGGGCAAGCAGATACGCAGTATTTT
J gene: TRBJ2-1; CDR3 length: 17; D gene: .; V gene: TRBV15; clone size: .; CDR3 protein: CATSRDRAAVSYNEQFF; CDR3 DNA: TGTGCCACCAGCAGAGATCGTGCTGCGGTCTCCTACAATGAGCAGTTCTTC
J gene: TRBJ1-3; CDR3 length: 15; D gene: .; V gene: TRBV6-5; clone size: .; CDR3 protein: CASSSQVYSGNTIYF; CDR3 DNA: TGTGCCAGCAGTTCACAGGTCTACTCTGGAAACACCATATATTTT
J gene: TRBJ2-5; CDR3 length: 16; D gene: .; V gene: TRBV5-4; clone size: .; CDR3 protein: CASSLGGRRSQETQYF; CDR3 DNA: TGTGCCAGCAGCTTGGGAGGTAGAAGAAGCCAAGAGACCCAGTACTTC
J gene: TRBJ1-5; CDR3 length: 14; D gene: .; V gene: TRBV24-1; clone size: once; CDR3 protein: CATSDSTVGDPQHF; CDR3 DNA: TGTGCCACCAGTGATTCGACAGTGGGTGACCCCCAGCATTTT
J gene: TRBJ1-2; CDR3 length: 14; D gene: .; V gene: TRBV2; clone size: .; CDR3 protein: CASRGRVPSPGYTF; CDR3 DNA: TGTGCCAGCCGGGGGAGAGTCCCAAGCCCTGGCTACACCTTC
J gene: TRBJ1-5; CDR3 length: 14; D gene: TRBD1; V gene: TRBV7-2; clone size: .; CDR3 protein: CASRGEGARQPQHF; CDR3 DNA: TGTGCCAGCAGGGGTGAGGGGGCGCGTCAGCCCCAGCATTTT
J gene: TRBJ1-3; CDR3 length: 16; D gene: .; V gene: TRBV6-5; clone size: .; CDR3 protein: CASSYSQASFGNTIYF; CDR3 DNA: TGTGCCAGCAGTTACTCCCAGGCCTCCTTTGGAAACACCATATATTTT
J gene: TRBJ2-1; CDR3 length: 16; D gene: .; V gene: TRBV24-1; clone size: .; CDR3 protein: CATSDAGTYSYNEQFF; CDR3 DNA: TGTGCCACCAGTGATGCAGGGACTTACTCCTACAATGAGCAGTTCTTC
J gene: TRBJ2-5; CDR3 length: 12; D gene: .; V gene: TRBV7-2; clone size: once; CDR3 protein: CASSLTRETQYF; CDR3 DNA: TGTGCCAGCAGCTTAACGCGGGAGACCCAGTACTTC
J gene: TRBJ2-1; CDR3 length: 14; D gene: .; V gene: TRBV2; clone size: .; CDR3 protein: CASSGRGTYNEQFF; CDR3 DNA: TGTGCCAGCAGTGGACGGGGGACCTACAATGAGCAGTTCTTC
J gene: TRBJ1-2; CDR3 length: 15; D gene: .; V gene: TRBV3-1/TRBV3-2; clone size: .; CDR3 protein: CASSQGQEGWGGYTF; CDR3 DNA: TGTGCCAGCAGCCAAGGACAGGAGGGGTGGGGCGGCTACACCTTC
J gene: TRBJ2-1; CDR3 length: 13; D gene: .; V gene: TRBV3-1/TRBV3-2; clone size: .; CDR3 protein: CASSSGPNNEQFF; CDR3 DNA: TGTGCCAGCAGCTCGGGACCTAACAATGAGCAGTTCTTC
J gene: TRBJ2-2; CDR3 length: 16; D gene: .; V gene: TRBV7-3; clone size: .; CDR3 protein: CASSLRATMVTGELFF; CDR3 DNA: TGTGCCAGCAGCTTAAGGGCTACCATGGTAACCGGGGAGCTGTTTTTT
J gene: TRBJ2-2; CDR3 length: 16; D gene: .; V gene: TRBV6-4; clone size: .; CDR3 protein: CASSDLDATSTGELFF; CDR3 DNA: TGTGCCAGCAGTGACTTGGACGCTACCTCGACCGGGGAGCTGTTTTTT
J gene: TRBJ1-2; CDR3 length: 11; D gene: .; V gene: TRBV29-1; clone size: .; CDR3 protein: CSLSGDYGYTF; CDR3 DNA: TGCAGCCTCTCGGGGGACTATGGCTACACCTTC
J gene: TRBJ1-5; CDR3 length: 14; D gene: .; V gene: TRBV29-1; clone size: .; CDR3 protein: CSVGSGPNNQPQHF; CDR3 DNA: TGCAGCGTTGGATCAGGGCCAAACAATCAGCCCCAGCATTTT
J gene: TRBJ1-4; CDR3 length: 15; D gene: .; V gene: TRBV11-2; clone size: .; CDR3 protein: CASSQTTGRNEKLFF; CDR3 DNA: TGTGCCAGCAGCCAAACGACGGGAAGGAATGAAAAACTGTTTTTT
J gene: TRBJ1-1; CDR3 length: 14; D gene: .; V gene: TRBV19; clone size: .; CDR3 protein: CATRTVLMNTEAFF; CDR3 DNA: TGTGCCACTAGGACAGTCCTTATGAACACTGAAGCTTTCTTT
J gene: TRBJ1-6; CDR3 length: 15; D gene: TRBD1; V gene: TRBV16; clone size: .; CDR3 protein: CASSPGQGREPPLHF; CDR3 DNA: TGTGCCAGCAGTCCAGGACAGGGTCGGGAGCCACCCCTCCACTTT